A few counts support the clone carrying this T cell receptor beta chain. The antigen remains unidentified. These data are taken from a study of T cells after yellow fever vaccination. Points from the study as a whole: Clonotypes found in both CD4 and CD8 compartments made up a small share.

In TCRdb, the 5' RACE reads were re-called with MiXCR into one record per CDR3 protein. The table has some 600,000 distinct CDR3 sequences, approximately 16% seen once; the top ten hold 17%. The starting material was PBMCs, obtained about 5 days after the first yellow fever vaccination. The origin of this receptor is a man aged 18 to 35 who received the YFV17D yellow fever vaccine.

The CDR3 region has the DNA TGTGCCAGCAGCTTCGCGGGGTTGAGCTACAATGAGCAGTTCTTC. It yields the protein CASSFAGLSYNEQFF. The chain combines TRBV7-2 with TRBJ2-1, with D perhaps matching TRBD2 (6 bases). Trimming stripped 3 bases from V and 3 bases from J, with 12 bases between. Germline values: CDR1 SGHTA, CDR2 FQGNSA. The CDR3 is 15 amino acids.